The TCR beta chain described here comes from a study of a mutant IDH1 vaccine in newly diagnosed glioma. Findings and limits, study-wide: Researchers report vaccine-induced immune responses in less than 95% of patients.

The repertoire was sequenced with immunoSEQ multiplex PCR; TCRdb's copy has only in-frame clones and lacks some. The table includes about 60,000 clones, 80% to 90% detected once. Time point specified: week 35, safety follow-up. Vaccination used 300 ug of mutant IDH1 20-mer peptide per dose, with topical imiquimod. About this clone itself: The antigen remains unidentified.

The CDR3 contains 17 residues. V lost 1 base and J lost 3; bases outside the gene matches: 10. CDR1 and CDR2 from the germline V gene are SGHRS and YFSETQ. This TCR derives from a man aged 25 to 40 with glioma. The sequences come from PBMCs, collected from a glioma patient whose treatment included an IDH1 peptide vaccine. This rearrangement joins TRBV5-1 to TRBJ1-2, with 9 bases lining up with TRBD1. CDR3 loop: CASSLTSQQGADYGYTF. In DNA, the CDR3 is TGCGCCAGCAGCTTGACCTCCCAACAGGGGGCGGACTATGGCTACACCTTC.